Described below is a single T cell receptor (beta chain) sequence and its context. Its target is not known. The data are from a study of vaccination effects on CD4 cells after COVID-19. Study overall: A few convalescent patients gave samples early and late after vaccination.

V shed 6 bases, J shed 4 bases, and the junction held 11 bases outside the gene matches. The CDR3 covers 16 residues. Germline CDR1 SGHTA, CDR2 FQGTGA. Repertoires were generated with immunoSEQ multiplex PCR, while TCRdb's copy carries only in-frame clones and drops some. The repertoire has 15,000 or so clones, around 80% of them found once; the top ten carry about 20%. Sequencing followed a ViraFEST assay step that expanded antigen-specific CD4+ T cells with viral peptide pools. Having been cultured for roughly 10 days, the cells underwent CD4+ T cell isolation. SARS-CoV-2 infection was confirmed by PCR in the person between March and December 2020. Participants got two doses of BNT162b2 or mRNA-1273 vaccine. Half-medium changes using IL-2 medium occurred on days 3 and 7.

This TCR was recovered from a human donor who had a prior SARS-CoV-2 infection. The source material was CD4+ T cells from PBMCs cultured with SARS-CoV-2 spike peptides, sampled after COVID-19 vaccination. The genes are TRBV7-3 and TRBJ2-2, with 7 bases fitting TRBD2. In nucleotides, the CDR3 is TGTGCCAGCAGTCTTCTCGGCGGGAGCAGCACCGGGGAGCTGTTTTTT. Translating gives CASSLLGGSSTGELFF.